This TCR beta chain was retrieved from a study of spatial heterogeneity in lung cancer. Germline lookup yields CDR1 DFQATT and CDR2 SNEGSKA (reference sequence). The CDR3 has 8 residues. The V end lost 6 bases, the J end lost 10 bases, and 4 bases lay between the germline ends. Time point defined: sample taken at primary tumor resection. There were roughly 78 donors, all of them untreated patients with early-stage non-small cell lung cancer. A remark on this clonotype: As yet, its antigen is unknown. This beta chain appears as a stray read in a library generated for alpha chains; its size is not informative.

Study-wide results and limits: Tumoral mutation counts were tracked by counts of expanded intratumoral alpha and beta TCRs.

TCRdb called the 5' RACE reads again in MiXCR, with one record for every CDR3 protein. This sample has about 6,000 distinct CDR3 sequences, with less than 15% found just once. This TCR was recovered from a male donor with early-stage non-small cell lung cancer. The rearrangement uses TRBV20-1 and TRBJ2-1; no reliable D call. This sample comprised lung tumor tissue, obtained at surgery. CDR3 nucleotide sequence: TGCAGTGCGAGCGAGCAGTTCTTC. Its translation is CSASEQFF.